There are many counts of the clone carrying this T cell receptor (beta chain). Its antigen remains unknown. The sample is drawn from a study of T-cell memory formation after mild COVID-19. In the study overall: TCR clusters mostly belonged to single donors. General study findings and limits: Contracting CD4+ clones were located mainly in CM and EM, and CD8+ clones in EMRA. Some clones that responded turned up in pre-infection memory, which suggests that cross-reactive memory joined in.

Trimming removed 6 bases from V and 1 base from J; junction bases left unmatched: 6. The CDR3 consists of 15 residues. The germline gives CDR1 SGHNT, CDR2 YENEEA. A single record per CDR3 protein comes from TCRdb applying MiXCR to the 5' RACE reads. The profile shows fewer than 30,000 distinct CDR3 sequences, roughly an eighth of them singletons. The source of this sequence is an adult woman who had mild COVID-19 (a few samples of this study predate the infection). Cell type and time point are not known. The sequenced material came from PBMCs or a T cell subset sorted from them (not recorded which). This sequence joins TRBV11-3 and TRBJ2-3; 8 bases map to TRBD2. CDR3 amino acids: CASSPGGRRTDTQYF. The CDR3 DNA follows: TGTGCCAGCAGTCCGGGGGGGCGGCGCACAGATACGCAGTATTTT.